Below, 5 T cell receptor beta chains from the same sample are listed, as sequenced in a study of blood T cell repertoires in COVID-19. Generated by immunoSEQ multiplex PCR, the TCRdb table keeps only in-frame clones and is missing some. The profile covers 200,000 to 300,000 clones, with 88% appearing a single time and more than 1.2% taken by the ten largest. Sequenced material: peripheral blood. The receptors come from a man older than 75 with acute or convalescent COVID-19.

J is TRBJ2-7 and V is TRBV5-1, with 9 bases aligning to TRBD1. V dropped 3 bases and J dropped 5; count of bases not matched to a gene: 9. Germline CDR1 and CDR2: SGHRS and YFSETQ. This CDR3 is 15 amino acids long. This CDR3 is CASSSRGQGFNEQYF. CDR3 nucleotides: TGCGCCAGCAGCTCCAGGGGACAGGGTTTTAACGAGCAGTACTTC. Based on the CDR3 plus reference TRBV5-1 and TRBJ2-7, the full variable domain is KAGVTQTPRYLIKTRGQQVTLSCSPISGHRSVSWYQQTPGQGLQFLFEYFSETQRNKGNFPGRFSGRQFSNSRSEMNVSTLELGDSALYLCASSSRGQGFNEQYFGPGTRLTVT.

Concerning this clone: Other nucleotide sequences in the sample specify the same CDR3. The rearrangement links TRBV29-1 to TRBJ1-1; D gene uncertain. Trimming removed 5 bases from V and 1 base from J, with 5 bases in between. The CDR3 is 11 residues long. Germline assignment: CDR1 SQVTM and CDR2 ANQGSEA. DNA for the CDR3: TGCAGCGTTTCGAGGAACACTGAAGCTTTCTTT. It encodes CSVSRNTEAFF.

The gene calls are TRBV6-5 and TRBJ2-7, with 9 bases lining up with TRBD2. The CDR3 extends over 14 amino acids. V shed 0 bases and J 8 bases; nucleotides not matched to a gene: 5. Germline assignment: CDR1 MNHEY and CDR2 SVGAGI. The CDR3 DNA is TGTGCCAGCAGTTACTCGAGGCTAGCGGGACAGCAGTACTTC. It yields the protein CASSYSRLAGQQYF.

This rearrangement joins TRBV2 to TRBJ2-1; D is possibly TRBD2 (6 bases). CDR1 and CDR2 (germline): SNHLY, FYNNEI. The CDR3 contains 15 residues. V was pared by 7 bases and J by 11 bases, with 24 bases between. This CDR3 is CASTTGRPNWSKQFF. CDR3 nucleotides: TGTGCCAGCACCACCGGGAGACCGAATTGGAGTAAGCAGTTCTTC. Full variable domain (missing parts from reference TRBV2 and TRBJ2-1): EPEVTQTPSHQVTQMGQEVILRCVPISNHLYFYWYRQILGQKVEFLVSFYNNEISEKSEIFDDQFSVERPDGSNFTLKIRSTKLEDSAMYFCASTTGRPNWSKQFFGPGTRLTVL.

This clone has a handful of counts. This chain links TRBV5-5 with TRBJ1-5; weak D call: TRBD1 (6 bases). This CDR3 spans 15 amino acids. CDR1 is SGHKS, CDR2 YYEKEE, per germline (reference sequence). Trimming pared 0 bases from V and 5 bases from J, leaving 12 bases between. The CDR3 reads CASSLDSGGDQPQHF. In nucleotides, the CDR3 is TGTGCCAGCAGCTTGGACAGTGGGGGCGATCAGCCCCAGCATTTT.